This T cell receptor beta chain was recorded in a study of tumor-infiltrating lymphocytes in primary liver carcinoma. Turning to the study itself: Patients comprised men and women whose ages fell between 30 and 69 years. About 3.5 to 8 million productive TCRbeta reads were obtained from the samples, with similar numbers across tissue types.

Unsorted whole blood yielded blood RNA, and germline DNA was extracted as well. Enrolled patients were chronically infected with HBV and treatment-naive. This clonotype was recorded only once. Germline is not matched at one junction end, which may reflect a read error. Germline lookup yields CDR1 MNHEY and CDR2 SVGEGT. The CDR3 spans 15 residues. The authors made TCR beta cDNA from 450 to 600 ng total RNA with a constant-region primer. Slightly modified ARM-PCR served as the procedure for the TCR beta libraries. These libraries came from three rounds of nested multiplex PCR. For roughly 10 cycles apiece, the opening two PCR rounds ran with TRBV1-TRBV30 forward primers and a C-beta reverse primer. TCRdb redid the calling of the multiplex PCR reads with MiXCR, one entry per CDR3 protein. The repertoire holds 310,000 or so distinct CDR3 sequences, with less than 70% as singletons.

This chain links TRBV6-2 or TRBV6-3 with TRBJ2-5; either TRBD1 or TRBD2 may fit D (6 bases each). Input material: peripheral blood. The source of this sequence is a middle-aged man with primary liver carcinoma and hepatitis B virus infection. The DNA of the CDR3 is TGTACCAGCGACCCCCCCGGGGGCGCGCGGGAGACCCAGTACTTC. It codes for CTSDPPGGARETQYF.